This TCR beta chain was recovered during a study of T cell repertoires in cytomegalovirus infection. Study in general: The authors relied on CMV epitopes, both recently identified HLA-C-restricted and well-studied HLA-B-restricted. CMV infection and matching HLA type were both indicated by public TCR beta signatures. Broader study findings: The study found HLA-C-restricted CMV-specific TCR beta clonotypes dominating the ex vivo response. The cumulative frequency of public TCR beta families identified carriers of CMV plus the relevant HLA.

TCRdb ran MiXCR on the reads and lists one entry per CDR3 protein. Counted here are approximately 910,000 distinct CDR3 sequences, roughly 30% occurring once; the ten biggest clones make up about an eighth. Concerning this clonotype: The antigen is undetermined.

Germline V lookup: CDR1 SGDLS, CDR2 YYNGEE. V shed 5 bases and J 3 bases; nucleotides not matched to a gene: 18. CDR3 length: 18 residues. Material: cultured CD8+ T cells from PBMCs, obtained from culture after CMV antigen stimulation. V and J are TRBV9 and TRBJ2-3; TRBD2 matches 7 bases. The source of this sequence is a human donor in good health (CMV status not recorded). Some clones in this sample may be carry-over from other donors' samples. This chain's CDR3 is CASSDGLDVLGGTDTQYF. DNA for the CDR3: TGTGCCAGCAGTGACGGACTAGACGTTCTTGGGGGTACAGATACGCAGTATTTT.